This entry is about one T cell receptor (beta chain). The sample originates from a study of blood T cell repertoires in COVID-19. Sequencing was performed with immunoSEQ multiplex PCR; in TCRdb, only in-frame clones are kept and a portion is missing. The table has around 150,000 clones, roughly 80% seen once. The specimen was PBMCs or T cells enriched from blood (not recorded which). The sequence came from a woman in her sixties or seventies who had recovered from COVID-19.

The CDR3 nucleotides are TGTGCCAGCAGCCCCCTGCGGGGGGGCCGGCAGAACACTGAAGCTTTCTTT. It specifies CASSPLRGGRQNTEAFF. The chain joins TRBV14 to TRBJ1-1, with D maybe TRBD1 (6 bases). The CDR3 runs to 17 residues. Per the germline V gene, CDR1 is SGHDN and CDR2 is FVKESK. V was trimmed by 4 bases and J by 1 base, leaving 19 bases between them.